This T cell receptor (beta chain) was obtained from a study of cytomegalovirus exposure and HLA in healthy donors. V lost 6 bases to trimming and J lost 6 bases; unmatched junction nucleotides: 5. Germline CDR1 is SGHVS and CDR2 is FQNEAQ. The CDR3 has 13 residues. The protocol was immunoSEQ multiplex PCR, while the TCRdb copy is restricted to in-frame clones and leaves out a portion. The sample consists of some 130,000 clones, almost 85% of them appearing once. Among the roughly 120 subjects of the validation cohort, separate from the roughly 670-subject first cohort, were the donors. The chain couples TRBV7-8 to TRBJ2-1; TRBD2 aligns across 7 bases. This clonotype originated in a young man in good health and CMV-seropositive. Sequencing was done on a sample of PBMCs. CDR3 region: CASSPRLANEQFF. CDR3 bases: TGTGCCAGCAGTCCTCGACTAGCCAATGAGCAGTTCTTC.